This T cell receptor (beta chain) is drawn from a study of blood T cell repertoires in COVID-19. Some clones are missing from TCRdb's copy, which holds only in-frame ones; the method was immunoSEQ multiplex PCR. The repertoire consists of roughly 100,000 clones, with under 90% occurring once and the leading ten covering 13%. The CDR3 totals 14 residues. Germline assignment: CDR1 MDHEN and CDR2 SYDVKM. The V gene lost 6 bases and the J gene lost 3 bases, with 9 bases spanning the gap. Sample: peripheral blood. This sequence was found in a human donor in a cohort sampled during active or convalescent COVID-19. The V call is TRBV28, the J call TRBJ1-6; D gene unclear. As DNA, the CDR3 is TGTGCCAGCAGGATTCAGGACTATAATTCACCCCTCCACTTT. Amino acid sequence: CASRIQDYNSPLHF.